Described below is a single T cell receptor beta chain sequence and its context. Authors' processing steps: Counts of nucleated cells, estimated from reference gene primer amplification, were obtained. Produced via immunoSEQ multiplex PCR; TCRdb's table is partial and in-frame only. The V and J calls and clone size are taken from that table; D and trimming were inferred from the DNA. The table shows fewer than 30,000 clones, with roughly 90% occurring only once. The entry originates in a study of blood T cell repertoires in COVID-19. About the research overall: Specimens from acute and convalescent COVID-19 originated in the United States, Italy and Spain. From T cells, B-cell-depleted T cells, or PBMCs came the material, which was cDNA or gDNA.

Germline assignment: CDR1 SNHLY and CDR2 FYNNEI. Deletions cut 2 bases from V and 2 bases from J, with 7 bases between. The length of the CDR3 is 15 residues. The rearrangement joins TRBV2 to TRBJ2-6; weak D call: TRBD1 (5 bases). The sequence was collected from a human donor with active COVID-19. The donor label of this sample is uncertain. The sample taken for sequencing was peripheral blood. The CDR3 is CASSEQGTGANVLTF. The CDR3 region has the DNA TGTGCCAGCAGTGAACAGGGTACTGGGGCCAACGTCCTGACTTTC.